Described below is a single T cell receptor (beta chain) sequence and its context. Antigen: not known. These data belong to a study of shared clonotypes between healthy human individuals. On the study more broadly: Those who served as donors were a couple of women and three men between the ages of 18 and 49. Study-level points and caveats: Shared across a handful of donors were about 4.6% of the naive CD4 clonotypes.

Sorted-subset replicate PCR reactions contained about 200 ng DNA, corresponding to 29,000 or so T cell genomes. Clones were sequenced by immunoSEQ multiplex PCR, and TCRdb holds only the in-frame ones, with some missing. The table shows 2 million to 2.5 million clones, with more than 85% occurring only once. The CDR3 consists of 15 residues. The germline CDR1 and CDR2 sequences are LNHDA and SQIVND (reference sequence). V trimming: 3 bases; J trimming: 0 bases; junction bases outside the gene matches: 2. The TCR originated in a man between 18 and 35 years old in good health. Some clones in this sample may be carry-over from other donors' samples. This rearrangement joins TRBV19 to TRBJ1-5, with 7 bases matching TRBD1. The sequenced sample consisted of naive CD4+ T cells from PBMCs. This sample's subset: CD45RA+ positively selected. The CDR3, as DNA: TGTGCCAGTAGTATCGGACAGGCTAGCAATCAGCCCCAGCATTTT. As protein: CASSIGQASNQPQHF.